This TCR beta chain is drawn from a study of T cell responses to AZD1222 COVID-19 vaccine. Findings of the study overall: The repertoires were collected only after the peak T cell response.

Notes on this clone: What it recognizes is unknown.

Profiled with immunoSEQ multiplex PCR; TCRdb holds only in-frame clones, not every one. The sample has about 130,000 clones; roughly 93% are singletons. CDR1 is LNHNV, CDR2 YYDKDF, per germline (reference sequence). The CDR3 is 14 residues long. With V trimmed by 8 bases and J by 5 bases, 9 bases remained unmatched. The source was peripheral blood, collected on day 0 of AZD1222 vaccination. The clonotype originates from an adult in good health. The chain combines TRBV15 with TRBJ1-2, with TRBD1 matching 9 bases. The CDR3 here is CATHRDRAEYGYTF. In nucleotides, the CDR3 is TGTGCCACCCATCGGGACAGGGCGGAATATGGCTACACCTTC.